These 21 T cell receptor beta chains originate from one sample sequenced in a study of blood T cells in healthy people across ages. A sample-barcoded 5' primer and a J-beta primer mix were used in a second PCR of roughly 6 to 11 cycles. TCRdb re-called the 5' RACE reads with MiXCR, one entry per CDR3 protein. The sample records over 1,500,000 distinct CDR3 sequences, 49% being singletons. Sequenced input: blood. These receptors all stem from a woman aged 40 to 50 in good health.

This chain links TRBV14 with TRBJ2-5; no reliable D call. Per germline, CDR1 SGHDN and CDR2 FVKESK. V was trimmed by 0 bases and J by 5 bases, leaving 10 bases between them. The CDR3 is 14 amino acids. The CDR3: CASSQDIVRETQYF. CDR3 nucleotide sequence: TGTGCCAGCAGCCAAGATATAGTGAGGGAGACCCAGTACTTC. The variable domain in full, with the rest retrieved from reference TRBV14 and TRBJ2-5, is EAGVTQFPSHSVIEKGQTVTLRCDPISGHDNLYWYRRVMGKEIKFLLHFVKESKQDESGMPNNRFLAERTGGTYSTLKVQPAELEDSGVYFCASSQDIVRETQYFGPGTRLLVL.

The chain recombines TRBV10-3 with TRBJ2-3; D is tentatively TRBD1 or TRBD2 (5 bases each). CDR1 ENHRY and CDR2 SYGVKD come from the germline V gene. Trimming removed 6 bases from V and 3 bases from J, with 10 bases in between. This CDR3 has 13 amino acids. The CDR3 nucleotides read TGTGCCATCAGGTCCGAGGGGACAGATACGCAGTATTTT. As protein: CAIRSEGTDTQYF.

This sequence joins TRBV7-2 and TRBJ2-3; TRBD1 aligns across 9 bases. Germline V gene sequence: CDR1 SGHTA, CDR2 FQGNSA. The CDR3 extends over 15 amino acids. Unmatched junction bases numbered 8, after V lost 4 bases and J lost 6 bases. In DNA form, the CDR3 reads TGTGCCAGCAGCTCCCGGGACAGGGAGATGGATACGCAGTATTTT. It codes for CASSSRDREMDTQYF.

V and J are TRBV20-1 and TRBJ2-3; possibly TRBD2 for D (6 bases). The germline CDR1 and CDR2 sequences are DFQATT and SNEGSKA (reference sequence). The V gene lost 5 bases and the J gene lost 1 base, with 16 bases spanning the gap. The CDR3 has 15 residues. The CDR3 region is CSAPIAGLGTDTQYF. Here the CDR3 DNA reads TGCAGTGCTCCTATCGCGGGGTTGGGCACAGATACGCAGTATTTT.

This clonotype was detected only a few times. CDR3 bases: TGCGCCAGCAGCCAAGATCTGGGGCAGCTAATACCTACCACCTTC. Residues: CASSQDLGQLIPTTF. V gene TRBV4-3 combines with J gene TRBJ1-2, with a tentative D call TRBD1 (5 bases). Germline values: CDR1 LGHNA, CDR2 YSLEER. The CDR3 is 15 amino acids. V lost 0 bases and J 13 bases, leaving 21 bases between the germline ends.

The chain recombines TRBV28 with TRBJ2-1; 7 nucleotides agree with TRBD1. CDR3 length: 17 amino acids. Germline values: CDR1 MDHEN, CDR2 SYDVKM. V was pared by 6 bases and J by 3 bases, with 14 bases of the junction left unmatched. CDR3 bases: TGTGCCAGCAGCTACTACCGACAGGGTGTTTACTACAATGAGCAGTTCTTC. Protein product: CASSYYRQGVYYNEQFF.

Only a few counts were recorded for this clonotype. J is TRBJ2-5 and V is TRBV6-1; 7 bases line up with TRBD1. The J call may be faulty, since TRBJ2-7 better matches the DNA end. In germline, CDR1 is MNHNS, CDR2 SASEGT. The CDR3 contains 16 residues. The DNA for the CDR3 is TGTGCCAGCAGACCAGTGGGACAGCCACCGTTCCACGAGCAGTACTTC. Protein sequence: CASRPVGQPPFHEQYF.

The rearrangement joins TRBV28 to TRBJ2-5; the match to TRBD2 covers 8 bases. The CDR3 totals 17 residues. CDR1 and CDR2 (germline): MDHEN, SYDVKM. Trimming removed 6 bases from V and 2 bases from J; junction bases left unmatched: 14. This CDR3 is CASRPPNSGVGQETQYF. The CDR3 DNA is TGTGCCAGCAGGCCACCCAATAGCGGGGTAGGGCAAGAGACCCAGTACTTC.

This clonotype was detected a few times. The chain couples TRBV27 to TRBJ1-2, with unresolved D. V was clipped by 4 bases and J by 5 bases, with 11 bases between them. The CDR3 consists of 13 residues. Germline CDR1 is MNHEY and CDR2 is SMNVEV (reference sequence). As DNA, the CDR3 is TGTGCCAGCAGTTCGGGTATTGGGTATGGCTACACCTTC. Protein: CASSSGIGYGYTF.

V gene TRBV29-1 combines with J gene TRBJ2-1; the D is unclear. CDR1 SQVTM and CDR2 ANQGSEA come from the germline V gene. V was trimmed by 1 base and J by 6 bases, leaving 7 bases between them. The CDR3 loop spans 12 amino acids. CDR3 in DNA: TGCAGCGTTGAAGGTTCTAGCAATGAGCAGTTCTTC. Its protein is CSVEGSSNEQFF.

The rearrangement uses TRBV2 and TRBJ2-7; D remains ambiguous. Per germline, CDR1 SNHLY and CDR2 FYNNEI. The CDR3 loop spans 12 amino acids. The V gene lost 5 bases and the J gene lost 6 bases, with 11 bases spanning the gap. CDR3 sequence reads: CASSQTDAEQYF. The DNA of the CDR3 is TGTGCCAGCAGTCAGACGGATGCCGAGCAGTACTTC.

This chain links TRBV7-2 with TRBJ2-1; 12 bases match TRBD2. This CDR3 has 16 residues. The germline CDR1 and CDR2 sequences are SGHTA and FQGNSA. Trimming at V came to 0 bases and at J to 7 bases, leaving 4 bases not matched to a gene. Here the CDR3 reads CASSLAPTSGGNEQFF. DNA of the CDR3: TGTGCCAGCAGCTTAGCCCCGACTAGCGGGGGAAATGAGCAGTTCTTC.

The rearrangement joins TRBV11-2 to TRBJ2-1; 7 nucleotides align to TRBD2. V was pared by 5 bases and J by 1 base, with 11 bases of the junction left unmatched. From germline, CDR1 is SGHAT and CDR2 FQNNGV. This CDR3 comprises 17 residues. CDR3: CASSLTGLVGSYNEQFF. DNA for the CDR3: TGTGCCAGCAGCCTAACCGGACTAGTTGGGTCCTACAATGAGCAGTTCTTC. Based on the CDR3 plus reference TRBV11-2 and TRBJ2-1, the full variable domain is EAGVAQSPRYKIIEKRQSVAFWCNPISGHATLYWYQQILGQGPKLLIQFQNNGVVDDSQLPKDRFSAERLKGVDSTLKIQPAKLEDSAVYLCASSLTGLVGSYNEQFFGPGTRLTVL.

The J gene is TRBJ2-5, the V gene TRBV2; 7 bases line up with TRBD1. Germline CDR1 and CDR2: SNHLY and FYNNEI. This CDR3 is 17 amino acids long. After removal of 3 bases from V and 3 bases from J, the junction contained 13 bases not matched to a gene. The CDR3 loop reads CASSDRILRDREETQYF. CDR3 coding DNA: TGTGCCAGCAGTGACAGGATTCTCCGGGACAGAGAAGAGACCCAGTACTTC.

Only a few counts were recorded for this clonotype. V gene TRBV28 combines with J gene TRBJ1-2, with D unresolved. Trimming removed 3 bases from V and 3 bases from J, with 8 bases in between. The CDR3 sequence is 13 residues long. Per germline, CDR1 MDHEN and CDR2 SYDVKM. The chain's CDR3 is CASSLNGDYGYTF. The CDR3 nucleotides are TGTGCCAGCAGTTTGAACGGGGACTATGGCTACACCTTC.

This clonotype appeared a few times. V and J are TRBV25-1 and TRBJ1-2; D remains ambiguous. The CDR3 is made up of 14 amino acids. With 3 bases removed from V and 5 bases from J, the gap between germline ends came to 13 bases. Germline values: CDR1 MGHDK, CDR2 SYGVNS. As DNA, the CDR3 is TGTGCCAGCAGTGAGGGCACCCTAAGATATGGCTACACCTTC. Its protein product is CASSEGTLRYGYTF.

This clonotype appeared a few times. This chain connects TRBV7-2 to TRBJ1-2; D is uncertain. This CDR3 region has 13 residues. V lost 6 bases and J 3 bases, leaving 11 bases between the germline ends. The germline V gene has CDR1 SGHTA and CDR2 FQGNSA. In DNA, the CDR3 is TGTGCCAGCAGGCCACGGAGTGACTATGGCTACACCTTC. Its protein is CASRPRSDYGYTF.

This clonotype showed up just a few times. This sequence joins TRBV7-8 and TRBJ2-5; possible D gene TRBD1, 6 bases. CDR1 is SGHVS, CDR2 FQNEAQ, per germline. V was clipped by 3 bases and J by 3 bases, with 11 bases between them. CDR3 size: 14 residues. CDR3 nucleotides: TGTGCCAGCAGCTTTTCACAGGGCAAAGAGACCCAGTACTTC. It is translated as CASSFSQGKETQYF.

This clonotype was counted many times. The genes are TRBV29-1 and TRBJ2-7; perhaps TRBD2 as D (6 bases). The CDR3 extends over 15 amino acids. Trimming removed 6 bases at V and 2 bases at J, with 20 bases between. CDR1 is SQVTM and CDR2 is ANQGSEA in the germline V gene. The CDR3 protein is CSVTPIAEGTYEQYF. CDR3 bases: TGCAGCGTAACCCCTATAGCGGAGGGGACCTACGAGCAGTACTTC.

Here the CDR3 DNA reads TGCGCCAGCAGCGACTCAACGGGGGTTGTAGCCGAGCAGTACTTC. Protein sequence: CASSDSTGVVAEQYF. V and J are TRBV5-1 and TRBJ2-7; possible D gene TRBD2, 6 bases. Germline V gives CDR1 SGHRS, CDR2 YFSETQ. The CDR3 runs 15 residues. V was trimmed by 4 bases and J by 6 bases, leaving 20 bases between them.

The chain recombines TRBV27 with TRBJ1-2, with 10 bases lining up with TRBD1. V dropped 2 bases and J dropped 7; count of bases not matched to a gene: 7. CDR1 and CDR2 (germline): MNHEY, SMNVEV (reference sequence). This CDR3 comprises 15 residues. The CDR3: CASSLGAGTGAGYTF. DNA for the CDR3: TGTGCCAGCAGTTTAGGGGCCGGGACAGGGGCTGGCTACACCTTC.